These 29 T cell receptor beta chains were all obtained from the same sample, sequenced in a study of blood T cell repertoires in COVID-19. This table comes from immunoSEQ multiplex PCR, and its TCRdb copy is limited to in-frame clones, with some not included. This table has roughly 70,000 clones, about 91% appearing once. The sample consisted of peripheral blood. The receptors derive from a woman aged 55-75 years with active COVID-19.

The chain employs TRBV5-6 and TRBJ1-3; D not resolved. V was clipped by 2 bases and J by 0 bases, with 9 bases between them. The CDR3 runs to 15 residues. Per germline, CDR1 SGHDT and CDR2 YYEEEE. This CDR3 reads CASSFQVFSGNTIYF. Here the CDR3 DNA reads TGTGCCAGCAGCTTCCAGGTTTTCTCTGGAAACACCATATATTTT.

V usage is TRBV29-1 and J usage is TRBJ2-1, with D uncertain. Germline loops: CDR1 SQVTM, CDR2 ANQGSEA. CDR3 length equals 14 residues. Trimming left V 3 bases short and J 6 bases short, with 15 bases between. CDR3 region: CSVEENGSRNEQFF. The CDR3, as DNA: TGCAGCGTTGAGGAAAACGGGTCTCGCAATGAGCAGTTCTTC.

This rearrangement joins TRBV14 to TRBJ1-2, with D possibly being TRBD1 (6 bases). Trimming took off 2 bases at V and 4 bases at J, with 11 bases between the two ends. The CDR3 runs to 14 residues. Per the germline V gene, CDR1 is SGHDN and CDR2 is FVKESK. Here the CDR3 DNA reads TGTGCCAGCAGCCAAACCGGGACACCCTATGGCTACACCTTC. Encoded protein: CASSQTGTPYGYTF.

The chain has TRBV5-6 and TRBJ2-7; D is unclear. Germline CDR1 and CDR2: SGHDT and YYEEEE. The CDR3 is 13 amino acids. The V end was cut by 4 bases, the J end by 3 bases, with 11 bases between. The CDR3 reads CASSHAGLYEQYF. Here the CDR3 DNA reads TGTGCCAGCAGCCACGCTGGGCTCTACGAGCAGTACTTC.

The genes are TRBV11-2 and TRBJ2-2, with 7 bases fitting TRBD1. The CDR3 totals 15 residues. CDR1 SGHAT and CDR2 FQNNGV come from the germline V gene. V dropped 4 bases and J dropped 5; count of bases not matched to a gene: 7. The CDR3 region is CASSWNRGGTGELFF. CDR3 in DNA: TGTGCCAGCAGCTGGAACAGGGGTGGGACCGGGGAGCTGTTTTTT.

This chain connects TRBV30 to TRBJ1-3, with D unresolved. The length of the CDR3 is 16 residues. Germline-derived CDR1 and CDR2 are GTSNPN and SVGIG (reference sequence). V was trimmed by 1 base and J by 4 bases, leaving 17 bases between them. CDR3 coding DNA: TGTGCCTGGAGTGCCACAATTAATAAACAGGGAAACACCATATATTTT. The encoded protein is CAWSATINKQGNTIYF.

V is TRBV5-6 and J is TRBJ2-5, with D unclear. Trimming pared 2 bases from V and 5 bases from J, leaving 10 bases between. The germline gives CDR1 SGHDT, CDR2 YYEEEE. The CDR3 loop spans 13 amino acids. CDR3 protein: CASSLVAGETQYF. CDR3 nucleotides: TGTGCCAGCAGCTTAGTGGCCGGGGAGACCCAGTACTTC.

This clone is labeled medium-sized. V and J are TRBV5-3 and TRBJ2-7; 9 bases agree with TRBD1. TRBV5-3 is reported as an ORF; its role is uncertain. CDR3 length: 16 amino acids. The V and J ends lost 3 bases and 2 bases, in that order; junction bases with no gene match: 9. The CDR3 sequence: CARSSNSGTGPYEQYF. The CDR3 DNA reads as TGTGCCAGAAGCTCGAACTCCGGGACAGGGCCCTACGAGCAGTACTTC.

The CDR3 spells CASSISGTGNSPLHF. The CDR3 DNA sequence: TGTGCCAGCTCCATCTCCGGGACAGGGAATTCACCCCTCCACTTT. V is TRBV18 and J is TRBJ1-6; 9 bases are a match to TRBD1. CDR1 is KGHSH, CDR2 LQKENI, per germline. The CDR3 runs to 15 residues. V shed 6 bases and J 7 bases; nucleotides not matched to a gene: 7.

V and J are TRBV19 and TRBJ1-4; D perhaps matches TRBD1 (6 bases). V lost 6 bases, J lost 8 bases, and 16 bases lay in between. The germline V gene has CDR1 LNHDA and CDR2 SQIVND (reference sequence). The CDR3 totals 14 residues. The CDR3 protein is CASSKGAGEEKLFF. Here the CDR3 DNA reads TGTGCCAGTAGCAAAGGGGCAGGGGAGGAAAAACTGTTTTTT.

This sequence joins TRBV27 and TRBJ2-7; a possible D gene is TRBD2 (6 bases). Trimming left V 1 base short and J 4 bases short, with 11 bases between. Germline CDR1 is MNHEY and CDR2 is SMNVEV (reference sequence). The CDR3 spans 14 residues. CDR3 coding DNA: TGTGCCAGCAGTTTATTGGGCGGGACGTACGAGCAGTACTTC. Translating gives CASSLLGGTYEQYF.

The V call is TRBV5-4, the J call TRBJ2-3; 8 nucleotides align to TRBD2. The CDR3 contains 14 residues. The V and J ends lost 4 bases and 2 bases, in that order; junction bases with no gene match: 3. Per germline, CDR1 SGHNT and CDR2 YYREEE (reference sequence). For the CDR3, the DNA is TGTGCCAGCAGCCGGGGGGGGCCCACAGATACGCAGTATTTT. Protein sequence: CASSRGGPTDTQYF.

The J gene is TRBJ1-5, the V gene TRBV19, with TRBD1 matching over 7 bases. The CDR3 is 15 residues long. V gave up 5 bases and J gave up 2 bases; unmatched junction bases: 6. The germline V gene has CDR1 LNHDA and CDR2 SQIVND (reference sequence). CDR3 in amino acids: CASSPTDRGNQPQHF. The CDR3 DNA reads TGTGCCAGTAGTCCAACAGACAGGGGCAATCAGCCCCAGCATTTT.

V usage is TRBV6-5 and J usage is TRBJ2-2; D is possibly TRBD1 (6 bases). This CDR3 is 14 amino acids long. Per germline, CDR1 MNHEY and CDR2 SVGAGI. Trimming stripped 6 bases from V and 5 bases from J, with 13 bases between. The CDR3 DNA is TGTGCCAGCAGCTCTGAGACAGGTACCGGGGAGCTGTTTTTT. Its protein product is CASSSETGTGELFF.

Worth noting for this clone: The sample holds other DNA sequences that translate to the same CDR3. The V gene is TRBV5-1, the J gene TRBJ1-5, with 7 bases fitting TRBD1. The germline CDR1 and CDR2 sequences are SGHRS and YFSETQ. V shed 4 bases, J shed 2 bases, and the junction held 3 bases outside the gene matches. The CDR3 consists of 14 residues. This chain's CDR3 is CASSPTGGNQPQHF. In nucleotides, the CDR3 is TGCGCCAGCAGCCCAACAGGGGGCAATCAGCCCCAGCATTTT.

On this clone: Other DNA variants within this sample encode the same CDR3. The gene calls are TRBV28 and TRBJ1-6; 7 bases are a match to TRBD1. The CDR3 is 15 residues long. Germline V lookup: CDR1 MDHEN, CDR2 SYDVKM. J lost 6 bases, V lost 6 bases, and 8 bases had no gene match. The CDR3 spells CASSPRAGGNSPLHF. Written as DNA, the CDR3 is TGTGCCAGCAGCCCCAGGGCAGGGGGTAATTCACCCCTCCACTTT.

The chain has TRBV9 and TRBJ2-5, with 7 bases identical to TRBD1. After removal of 4 bases from V and 0 bases from J, the junction contained 9 bases not matched to a gene. The CDR3 is made up of 16 amino acids. In germline, CDR1 is SGDLS, CDR2 YYNGEE. The DNA of the CDR3 is TGTGCCAGCAGCCCCGGGACAGCAATGTACCAAGAGACCCAGTACTTC. This sequence encodes CASSPGTAMYQETQYF.

This rearrangement joins TRBV7-9 to TRBJ2-7; 7 bases agree with TRBD2. The germline V gene encodes CDR1 SEHNR and CDR2 FQNEAQ (reference sequence). CDR3 length: 15 residues. The V gene end was trimmed by 6 bases and the J gene end by 2 bases; junction bases not matched to a gene: 10. CDR3 nucleotide sequence: TGTGCCAGCAGTAGTCAGCGGGACCTTACCTACGAGCAGTACTTC. Protein sequence: CASSSQRDLTYEQYF.

This clone was seen a few times. The CDR3 loop is CASRGGAEAFF. The CDR3 DNA is TGTGCCTCGCGGGGAGGGGCTGAAGCTTTCTTT. The J gene is TRBJ1-1, the V gene TRBV11-2; tentative D call: TRBD1 (5 bases). CDR3 size: 11 residues. V was trimmed by 11 bases and J by 6 bases, leaving 13 bases between them. Per germline, CDR1 SGHAT and CDR2 FQNNGV. Combining the CDR3 with reference TRBV11-2 and TRBJ1-1 gives the whole variable domain EAGVAQSPRYKIIEKRQSVAFWCNPISGHATLYWYQQILGQGPKLLIQFQNNGVVDDSQLPKDRFSAERLKGVDSTLKIQPAKLEDSAVYLCASRGGAEAFFGQGTRLTVV.

This chain links TRBV7-2 with TRBJ2-7; 8 bases line up with TRBD2. CDR3 size: 14 residues. The ends lost 4 bases at V and 4 bases at J; junction bases unmatched: 6. CDR1 is SGHTA, CDR2 FQGNSA, per germline. The chain's CDR3 is CASSWGRGAYEQYF. The CDR3 DNA reads TGTGCCAGCAGCTGGGGGCGGGGGGCATACGAGCAGTACTTC.

J is TRBJ2-1 and V is TRBV5-1; a weak D match, TRBD2 (5 bases). Germline V gene data show CDR1 as SGHRS and CDR2 as YFSETQ. Trimming removed 0 bases at V and 9 bases at J, with 19 bases between. This CDR3 contains 16 residues. The CDR3 sequence is CASSLALAGAPVEQFF. The DNA for the CDR3 is TGCGCCAGCAGCTTGGCCCTAGCCGGCGCACCGGTTGAGCAGTTCTTC. The whole variable domain, filled in from reference TRBV5-1 and TRBJ2-1, reads KAGVTQTPRYLIKTRGQQVTLSCSPISGHRSVSWYQQTPGQGLQFLFEYFSETQRNKGNFPGRFSGRQFSNSRSEMNVSTLELGDSALYLCASSLALAGAPVEQFFGPGTRLTVL.

The genes are TRBV5-1 and TRBJ2-3; a possible D gene is TRBD2 (6 bases). The CDR3 extends over 15 amino acids. The V end lost 0 bases, the J end lost 4 bases, and 12 bases lay between the germline ends. The germline gives CDR1 SGHRS, CDR2 YFSETQ. CDR3 DNA: TGCGCCAGCAGCTTGGGGGGAGGTGGCCCAGATACGCAGTATTTT. It specifies CASSLGGGGPDTQYF.

The rearrangement links TRBV27 to TRBJ2-1; 8 bases are a match to TRBD1. Germline values: CDR1 MNHEY, CDR2 SMNVEV (reference sequence). With 5 bases clipped from V and 4 bases from J, the junction kept 10 bases outside the gene matches. The CDR3 runs to 16 residues. The CDR3 reads CASSHTGTGLYNEQFF. The CDR3 region has the DNA TGTGCCAGCAGTCACACCGGGACAGGCCTTTACAATGAGCAGTTCTTC.

CDR3 coding DNA: TGTGCCAGCAGGGATGGGGGCGGCAATTCACCCCTCCACTTT. It codes for CASRDGGGNSPLHF. The V and J genes are TRBV6-5 and TRBJ1-6; D might be TRBD1 (6 bases). Germline V CDR1 and CDR2: MNHEY, SVGAGI. The CDR3 covers 14 residues. Trimming left V 6 bases short and J 7 bases short, with 13 bases between.

The J gene is TRBJ1-2, the V gene TRBV27; TRBD1 matches 9 bases. CDR1 MNHEY and CDR2 SMNVEV come from the germline V gene (reference sequence). V was pared by 6 bases and J by 0 bases, with 2 bases of the junction left unmatched. The CDR3 runs 14 residues. In DNA, the CDR3 is TGTGCCAGCAGCAGGACAGGGGCTAACTATGGCTACACCTTC. Translation: CASSRTGANYGYTF.

This chain uses TRBV14 with TRBJ2-1; D gene uncertain. Trimming took off 5 bases at V and 3 bases at J, with 17 bases between the two ends. The CDR3 is made up of 16 amino acids. CDR1 and CDR2 (germline): SGHDN, FVKESK. In DNA, the CDR3 is TGTGCCAGCAGCTTCCGATCTTCGACTTACTACAATGAGCAGTTCTTC. It codes for CASSFRSSTYYNEQFF.

The gene calls are TRBV2 and TRBJ1-2, with D maybe TRBD1 (5 bases). CDR3 length: 14 amino acids. V gave up 4 bases and J gave up 5 bases, with 14 bases separating them. Germline-derived CDR1 and CDR2 are SNHLY and FYNNEI. The DNA of the CDR3 is TGTGCCAGCAGTGGGCCTTACAGGCAGTATGGCTACACCTTC. It encodes CASSGPYRQYGYTF.

The chain recombines TRBV11-2 with TRBJ2-7; the match to TRBD1 covers 7 bases. In germline, CDR1 is SGHAT, CDR2 FQNNGV. V lost 0 bases to trimming and J lost 2 bases; unmatched junction nucleotides: 4. CDR3 size: 15 residues. CDR3 DNA sequence: TGTGCCAGCAGCTTAGAAAGGGGGCCGACCTACGAGCAGTACTTC. It yields the protein CASSLERGPTYEQYF.

V usage is TRBV30 and J usage is TRBJ1-1; no clear D. The CDR3 runs 15 residues. Germline CDR1 is GTSNPN and CDR2 is SVGIG (reference sequence). V lost 3 bases to trimming and J lost 4 bases, with 18 bases between them. The CDR3 is CAWRVHVVVSTEAFF. CDR3 in DNA: TGTGCCTGGAGGGTGCACGTGGTGGTTAGCACTGAAGCTTTCTTT.